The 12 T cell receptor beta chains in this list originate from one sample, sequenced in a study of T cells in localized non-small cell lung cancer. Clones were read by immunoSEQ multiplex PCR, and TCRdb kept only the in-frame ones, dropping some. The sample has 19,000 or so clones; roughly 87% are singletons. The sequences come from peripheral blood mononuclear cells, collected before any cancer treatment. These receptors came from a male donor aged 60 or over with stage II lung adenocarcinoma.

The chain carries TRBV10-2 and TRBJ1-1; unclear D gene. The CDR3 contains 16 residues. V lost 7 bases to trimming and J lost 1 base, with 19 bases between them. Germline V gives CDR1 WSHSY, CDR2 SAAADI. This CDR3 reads CASNWEPLGRNTEAFF. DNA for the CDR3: TGCGCCAGCAATTGGGAGCCCCTGGGCCGGAACACTGAAGCTTTCTTT.

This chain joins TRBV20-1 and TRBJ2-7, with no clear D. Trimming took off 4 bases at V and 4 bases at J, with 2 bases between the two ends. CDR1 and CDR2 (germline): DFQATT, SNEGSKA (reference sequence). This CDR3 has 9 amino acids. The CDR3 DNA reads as TGCAGTGCTACATACGAGCAGTACTTC. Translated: CSATYEQYF.

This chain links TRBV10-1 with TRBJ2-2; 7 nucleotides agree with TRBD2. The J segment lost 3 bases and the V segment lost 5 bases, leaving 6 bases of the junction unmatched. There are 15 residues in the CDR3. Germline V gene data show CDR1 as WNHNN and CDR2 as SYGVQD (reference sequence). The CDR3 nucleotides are TGCGCCAGCAGTAATGCGGGGGAGTACACCGGGGAGCTGTTTTTT. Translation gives CASSNAGEYTGELFF.

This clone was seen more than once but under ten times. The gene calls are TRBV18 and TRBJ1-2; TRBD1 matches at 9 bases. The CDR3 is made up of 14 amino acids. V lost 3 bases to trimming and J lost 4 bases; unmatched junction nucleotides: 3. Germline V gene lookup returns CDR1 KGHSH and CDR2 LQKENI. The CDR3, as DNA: TGTGCCAGCTCACCCGGGACAGGGTTCTATGGCTACACCTTC. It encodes CASSPGTGFYGYTF.

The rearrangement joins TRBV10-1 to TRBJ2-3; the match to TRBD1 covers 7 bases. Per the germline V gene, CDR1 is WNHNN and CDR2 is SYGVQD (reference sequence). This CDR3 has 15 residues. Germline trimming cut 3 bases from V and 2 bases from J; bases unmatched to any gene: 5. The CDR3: CASSDGQVNTDTQYF. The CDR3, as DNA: TGCGCCAGCAGTGACGGACAGGTGAACACAGATACGCAGTATTTT.

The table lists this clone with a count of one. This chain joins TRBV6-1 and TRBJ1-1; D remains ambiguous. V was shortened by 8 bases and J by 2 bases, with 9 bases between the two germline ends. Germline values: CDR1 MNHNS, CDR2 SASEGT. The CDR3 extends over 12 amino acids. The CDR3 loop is CASSVTNTEAFF. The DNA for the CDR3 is TGTGCCAGCTCGGTGACAAACACTGAAGCTTTCTTT.

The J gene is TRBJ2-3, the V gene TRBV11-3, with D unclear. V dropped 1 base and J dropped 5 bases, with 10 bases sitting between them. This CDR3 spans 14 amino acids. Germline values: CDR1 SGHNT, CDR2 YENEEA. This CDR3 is CASSLGLDGDTQYF. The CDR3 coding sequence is TGTGCCAGCAGCTTAGGGCTAGACGGAGATACGCAGTATTTT.

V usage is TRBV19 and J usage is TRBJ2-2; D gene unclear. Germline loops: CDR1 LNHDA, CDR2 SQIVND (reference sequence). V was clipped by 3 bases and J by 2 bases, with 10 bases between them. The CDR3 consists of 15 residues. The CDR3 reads CASSMDRRNTGELFF. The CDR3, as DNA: TGTGCCAGTAGTATGGACCGACGAAACACCGGGGAGCTGTTTTTT.

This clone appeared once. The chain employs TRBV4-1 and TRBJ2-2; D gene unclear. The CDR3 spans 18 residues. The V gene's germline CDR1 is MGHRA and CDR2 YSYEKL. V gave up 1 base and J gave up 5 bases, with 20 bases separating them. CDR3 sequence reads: CASSQGLSQALRTGELFF. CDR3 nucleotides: TGCGCCAGCAGCCAAGGTTTAAGTCAGGCCCTCCGAACCGGGGAGCTGTTTTTT.

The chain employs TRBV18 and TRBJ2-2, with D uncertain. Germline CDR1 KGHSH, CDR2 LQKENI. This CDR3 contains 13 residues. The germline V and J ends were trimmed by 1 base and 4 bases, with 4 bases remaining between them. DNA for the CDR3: TGTGCCAGCTCACCACGTGGCACCGGGGAGCTGTTTTTT. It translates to CASSPRGTGELFF.

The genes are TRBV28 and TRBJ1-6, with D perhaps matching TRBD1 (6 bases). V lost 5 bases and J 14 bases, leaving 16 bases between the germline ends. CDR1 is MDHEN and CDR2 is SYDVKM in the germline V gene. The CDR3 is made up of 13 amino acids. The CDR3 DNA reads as TGTGCCAGCAGTCCCCCCCGGGGGCAGGCCCTCCACTTT. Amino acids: CASSPPRGQALHF.

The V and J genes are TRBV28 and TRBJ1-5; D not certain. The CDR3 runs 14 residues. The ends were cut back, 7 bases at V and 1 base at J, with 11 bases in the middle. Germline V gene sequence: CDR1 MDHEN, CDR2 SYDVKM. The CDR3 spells CASKGGRSNQPQHF. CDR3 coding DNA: TGTGCCAGCAAGGGCGGACGCAGCAATCAGCCCCAGCATTTT.